This record looks at one T cell receptor beta chain sequence and its context. These data come from a study of T cell responses to AZD1222 COVID-19 vaccine. The table came from immunoSEQ multiplex PCR; TCRdb's copy has only in-frame clones and leaves some out. The sample contains 120,000 or so clones, 85% to 95% of which appear only once. The CDR3 spans 15 residues. Germline values: CDR1 SEHNR, CDR2 FQNEAQ (reference sequence). V lost 5 bases to trimming and J lost 8 bases; unmatched junction nucleotides: 10. The TCR was taken from an adult who received the AZD1222 COVID-19 vaccine. V is TRBV7-9 and J is TRBJ2-1; TRBD1 aligns across 9 bases. The sample consisted of peripheral blood, taken 28 days after the second AZD1222 dose. The CDR3 DNA follows: TGTGCCAGCAGCCCACCTACAGGGGGCGGGTATGAGCAGTTCTTC. Amino acid sequence: CASSPPTGGGYEQFF.